The 31 T cell receptor beta chains given below trace back to one sample, sequenced in a study of cytomegalovirus exposure and HLA in healthy donors. PCR employed 60 Vbeta and 13 Jbeta primers. Here immunoSEQ multiplex PCR was the method, and the copy in TCRdb shows in-frame clones only, minus some. The data contain approximately 210,000 clones, 87% of them singletons. The sample taken for sequencing was PBMCs. Receptors were obtained from a man between 25 and 39 years old in good health and CMV-seronegative.

This chain connects TRBV4-3 to TRBJ1-6; D remains ambiguous. The CDR3 covers 15 residues. V lost 0 bases, J lost 9 bases, and 12 bases lay in between. Germline V gene data show CDR1 as LGHNA and CDR2 as YSLEER. The CDR3 loop reads CASSQDRGGISPLHF. In DNA form, the CDR3 reads TGCGCCAGCAGCCAAGATCGGGGAGGTATTTCACCCCTCCACTTT.

The J gene is TRBJ1-5, the V gene TRBV5-6, with a possible D match to TRBD1 (5 bases). Germline V gene lookup returns CDR1 SGHDT and CDR2 YYEEEE. Trimming left V 4 bases short and J 5 bases short, with 10 bases between. The CDR3 length is 13 residues. The CDR3 coding sequence is TGTGCCAGCAGCCCAGGGAATCATCAGCCCCAGCATTTT. Its translation is CASSPGNHQPQHF.

V and J are TRBV6-5 and TRBJ2-3; 8 nucleotides match TRBD1. This CDR3 contains 13 residues. The V gene end was trimmed by 2 bases and the J gene end by 7 bases; junction bases not matched to a gene: 2. CDR1 and CDR2 from the germline V gene are MNHEY and SVGAGI. This CDR3 reads CASSYTGGNTQYF. The CDR3 DNA is TGTGCCAGCAGTTACACAGGGGGAAATACGCAGTATTTT.

V gene TRBV5-1 combines with J gene TRBJ1-5; 7 bases fit TRBD1. The germline gives CDR1 SGHRS, CDR2 YFSETQ. The CDR3 contains 14 residues. The junction had 4 bases not matched to a gene; V was cut back by 6 bases and J by 1 base. CDR3 amino acids: CASKEGASNQPQHF. CDR3 sequence (DNA): TGCGCCAGCAAAGAGGGGGCGAGCAATCAGCCCCAGCATTTT.

The V gene is TRBV5-1, the J gene TRBJ2-7; 10 bases fit TRBD1. Germline CDR1 SGHRS, CDR2 YFSETQ. The trim removed 2 bases at V and 3 bases at J, leaving 5 bases unmatched. This CDR3 is 15 amino acids long. The CDR3 nucleotides are TGCGCCAGCAGCTTCCCTGGGACAGGGGACTACGAGCAGTACTTC. It translates to CASSFPGTGDYEQYF.

The chain couples TRBV5-6 to TRBJ2-1; 12 nucleotides agree with TRBD2. With 3 bases clipped from V and 16 bases from J, the junction kept 17 bases outside the gene matches. Germline CDR1 reads SGHDT; CDR2 reads YYEEEE. There are 16 residues in the CDR3. CDR3 in DNA: TGTGCCAGCAGCTCTGATACGGGACTAGCGGGCGTAGGACCATTCTTC. Translation gives CASSSDTGLAGVGPFF.

This clone showed up just a few times. The rearrangement links TRBV4-1 to TRBJ2-3; 11 nucleotides match TRBD2. The trim removed 5 bases at V and 2 bases at J, leaving 3 bases unmatched. CDR1 MGHRA and CDR2 YSYEKL come from the germline V gene. This CDR3 region has 15 residues. CDR3 coding DNA: TGCGCCAGCAGCACGGGACTAGCGGACACAGATACGCAGTATTTT. Its protein product is CASSTGLADTDTQYF.

This clone was picked up one time. The V gene is TRBV2, the J gene TRBJ1-4; no reliable D call. The germline V and J ends were trimmed by 6 bases and 8 bases, with 10 bases remaining between them. The CDR3 runs 12 residues. Germline V lookup: CDR1 SNHLY, CDR2 FYNNEI. CDR3 coding DNA: TGTGCCAGCAGAACAAGTGTGGAAAAACTGTTTTTT. It translates to CASRTSVEKLFF.

This chain uses TRBV4-2 with TRBJ2-3, with D possibly being TRBD2 (6 bases). This CDR3 has 18 residues. V was pared by 1 base and J by 2 bases, with 19 bases between. Germline CDR1 is LGHNA and CDR2 is YNFKEQ. CDR3 nucleotides: TGTGCCAGCAGCCAAGTAGGGATGGGTAGCGGCGCCACAGATACGCAGTATTTT. The encoded protein is CASSQVGMGSGATDTQYF.

This chain joins TRBV10-2 and TRBJ2-1, with 12 bases fitting TRBD1. From germline, CDR1 is WSHSY and CDR2 SAAADI. The CDR3 totals 16 residues. Unmatched junction bases numbered 12, after V lost 5 bases and J lost 10 bases. The CDR3 loop is CASSYQPGQGAGEQFF. In DNA form, the CDR3 reads TGCGCCAGCAGTTACCAACCGGGACAGGGGGCTGGGGAGCAGTTCTTC.

This clone has just one count. This chain links TRBV29-1 with TRBJ1-1; unclear D gene. The CDR3 has 12 residues. Germline lookup yields CDR1 SQVTM and CDR2 ANQGSEA. Trimming stripped 7 bases from V and 10 bases from J, with 19 bases between. The CDR3 nucleotides read TGCAGCGCCCGGTATCTAAACGTTCCAGCTTTCTTT. Translated: CSARYLNVPAFF.

On this clone: The junction departs from germline at one end; a sequencing error may be responsible. The V and J genes are TRBV28 and TRBJ1-1, with 8 bases identical to TRBD1. Per germline, CDR1 MDHEN and CDR2 SYDVKM. The CDR3 has 15 residues. DNA of the CDR3: TGTTCCAGCAGCCGGACAGGGCCCTTGAACACTGAAGCTTTCTTT. This sequence encodes CSSSRTGPLNTEAFF.

This chain joins TRBV5-4 and TRBJ2-7, with D maybe TRBD2 (6 bases). Germline CDR1 and CDR2: SGHNT and YYREEE (reference sequence). Between the trimmed V and J ends, which lost 4 bases and 0 bases, there was a span of 14 bases. The CDR3 totals 15 residues. The CDR3 DNA is TGTGCCAGCAGCGTTCCGGGAGCTCTCTCCTACGAGCAGTACTTC. It encodes CASSVPGALSYEQYF.

The chain employs TRBV6-1 and TRBJ2-1; 8 bases match TRBD2. CDR3 length: 17 amino acids. CDR1 is MNHNS, CDR2 SASEGT, per germline. V was pared by 0 bases and J by 4 bases, with 8 bases of the junction left unmatched. The CDR3 sequence is CASSEAVGTRGYNEQFF. The DNA of the CDR3 is TGTGCCAGCAGTGAAGCTGTGGGGACTAGAGGGTACAATGAGCAGTTCTTC.

This clone was seen a handful of times. V and J are TRBV27 and TRBJ1-4; D gene ambiguous. The CDR3 contains 16 residues. Germline assignment: CDR1 MNHEY and CDR2 SMNVEV (reference sequence). Between the trimmed V and J ends, which lost 4 bases and 3 bases, there was a span of 15 bases. The CDR3 sequence: CASSSRGRSSNEKLFF. Written as DNA, the CDR3 is TGTGCCAGCAGTTCTCGGGGTAGGAGTTCTAATGAAAAACTGTTTTTT.

The rearrangement joins TRBV5-5 to TRBJ1-2, with no clear D. This CDR3 has 15 amino acids. The V end lost 0 bases, the J end lost 0 bases, and 9 bases lay between the germline ends. Germline V CDR1 and CDR2: SGHKS, YYEKEE (reference sequence). DNA for the CDR3: TGTGCCAGCAGCTTGGTCCGGAGCACTAACTATGGCTACACCTTC. Translating gives CASSLVRSTNYGYTF.

This chain uses TRBV11-2 with TRBJ2-1; 16 nucleotides line up with TRBD2. CDR1 is SGHAT, CDR2 FQNNGV, per germline. J was trimmed by 4 bases and V by 4 bases; bases with no gene match: 10. The CDR3 is 19 amino acids. The CDR3 DNA is TGTGCCAGCAGCTCTAGGGGGACTAGCGGGGGGGGATCATACAATGAGCAGTTCTTC. Its protein product is CASSSRGTSGGGSYNEQFF. The whole variable domain, filled in from reference TRBV11-2 and TRBJ2-1, reads EAGVAQSPRYKIIEKRQSVAFWCNPISGHATLYWYQQILGQGPKLLIQFQNNGVVDDSQLPKDRFSAERLKGVDSTLKIQPAKLEDSAVYLCASSSRGTSGGGSYNEQFFGPGTRLTVL.

J is TRBJ1-2 and V is TRBV7-8, with D hard to call. Germline values: CDR1 SGHVS, CDR2 FQNEAQ. The CDR3 has 15 amino acids. V shed 5 bases and J shed 2 bases, with 15 bases lying between them. The CDR3 DNA is TGTGCCAGCAGCCGGGAGCCAGCCGGAAACTATGGCTACACCTTC. It yields the protein CASSREPAGNYGYTF.

CDR3 sequence: CASSTPSRHQTYEQYF. Here the CDR3 DNA reads TGTGCCAGTAGTACCCCGAGCAGGCACCAAACCTACGAGCAGTACTTC. The chain employs TRBV19 and TRBJ2-7, with no clear D. Germline loops: CDR1 LNHDA, CDR2 SQIVND (reference sequence). Trimming left V 4 bases short and J 2 bases short, with 18 bases between. There are 16 residues in the CDR3.

The rearrangement joins TRBV18 to TRBJ1-2; D is possibly TRBD1 (6 bases). The V and J ends lost 3 bases and 5 bases respectively, with 16 bases between them. Germline CDR1 reads KGHSH; CDR2 reads LQKENI. The CDR3 has 15 residues. The CDR3, as DNA: TGTGCCAGCTCACCTGCCTGGGCGCAGGGGTATGGCTACACCTTC. It translates to CASSPAWAQGYGYTF.

The gene calls are TRBV6-6 and TRBJ2-3, with 10 bases fitting TRBD2. V lost 4 bases to trimming and J lost 1 base; unmatched junction nucleotides: 2. Germline assignment: CDR1 MNHNY and CDR2 SVGAGI (reference sequence). This CDR3 contains 15 residues. The CDR3 coding sequence is TGTGCCAGCAGTTCCACTAGCGGGGGCACAGATACGCAGTATTTT. The encoded protein is CASSSTSGGTDTQYF.

This clone was seen once. CDR3 in DNA: TGTGCCAGCAGTTACGGGCCGACCTACGAGCAGTACTTC. It is translated as CASSYGPTYEQYF. V gene TRBV6-5 combines with J gene TRBJ2-7; no reliable D call. The CDR3 has 13 amino acids. V was cut by 2 bases and J by 2 bases, with 7 bases left in between. The V gene's germline CDR1 is MNHEY and CDR2 SVGAGI.

The CDR3 DNA reads as TGCGCCAGCGGTCCAGCACAGGGGGCGGCCGAGCAGTACTTC. This gives the protein CASGPAQGAAEQYF. The rearrangement uses TRBV10-1 and TRBJ2-7, with 9 bases fitting TRBD1. Germline-derived CDR1 and CDR2 are WNHNN and SYGVQD (reference sequence). J lost 6 bases, V lost 8 bases, and 11 bases had no gene match. The CDR3 covers 14 residues.

The chain joins TRBV7-2 to TRBJ2-5, with a tentative D call TRBD1 (7 bases). CDR3 size: 14 residues. In germline, CDR1 is SGHTA, CDR2 FQGNSA. With 6 bases removed from V and 5 bases from J, the gap between germline ends came to 16 bases. CDR3 nucleotide sequence: TGTGCCAGCAGACGAGGAGGGGGCGGGGAGACCCAGTACTTC. Translation: CASRRGGGGETQYF.

The V call is TRBV19, the J call TRBJ2-1, with TRBD1 matching over 10 bases. After removal of 5 bases from V and 10 bases from J, the junction contained 17 bases not matched to a gene. This CDR3 has 17 amino acids. Germline V gene data show CDR1 as LNHDA and CDR2 as SQIVND (reference sequence). CDR3 amino acids: CASSGRDRGSGGKEQFF. The DNA of the CDR3 is TGTGCCAGTAGTGGCCGGGACAGGGGATCGGGAGGGAAAGAGCAGTTCTTC.

The chain joins TRBV28 to TRBJ1-4; D is uncertain. Germline V gene lookup returns CDR1 MDHEN and CDR2 SYDVKM. The V gene lost 10 bases and the J gene lost 4 bases, with 13 bases spanning the gap. This CDR3 contains 13 residues. Here the CDR3 DNA reads TGTGCCACCACCTTGCGGAGTAATGAAAAACTGTTTTTT. It translates to CATTLRSNEKLFF.

The J gene is TRBJ1-1, the V gene TRBV28; D remains ambiguous. Trimming shortened V by 6 bases and J by 6 bases, and 14 bases separated the two germline ends. Germline V gives CDR1 MDHEN, CDR2 SYDVKM. The CDR3 length is 13 residues. CDR3 in amino acids: CASRLASRAEAFF. In DNA form, the CDR3 reads TGTGCCAGCAGATTGGCCAGCCGGGCTGAAGCTTTCTTT.

V and J are TRBV7-9 and TRBJ1-2; 8 nucleotides line up with TRBD1. From germline, CDR1 is SEHNR and CDR2 FQNEAQ (reference sequence). The length of the CDR3 is 15 residues. Unmatched junction bases numbered 7, after V lost 3 bases and J lost 4 bases. In nucleotides, the CDR3 is TGTGCCAGCAGCTTCGCAGGGGGCGAGATCTATGGCTACACCTTC. It translates to CASSFAGGEIYGYTF.

The chain recombines TRBV6-5 with TRBJ2-4; D may be TRBD2 (6 bases). Germline values: CDR1 MNHEY, CDR2 SVGAGI. The V and J ends lost 6 bases and 2 bases respectively, with 11 bases between them. The CDR3 is made up of 14 amino acids. CDR3 in DNA: TGTGCCAGCAGGGGGGGTGTGACCAAAAACATTCAGTACTTC. Translation gives CASRGGVTKNIQYF.

Details on this clone: The junction and the germline gene differ at one end; a read error may be behind it. The chain uses TRBV7-9 and TRBJ1-2; 7 positions match TRBD1. This CDR3 has 13 amino acids. Germline V lookup: CDR1 SEHNR, CDR2 FQNEAQ (reference sequence). The CDR3 protein is CSSSLYAGGGYTF. CDR3 DNA sequence: TGTTCCAGCAGTTTGTATGCAGGGGGTGGCTACACCTTC.

This chain joins TRBV19 and TRBJ2-3; D perhaps matches TRBD1 (5 bases). Germline loops: CDR1 LNHDA, CDR2 SQIVND (reference sequence). The length of the CDR3 is 15 residues. Trimming removed 5 bases from V and 3 bases from J, with 15 bases in between. The CDR3 reads CASSPPQGRTDTQYF. Written as DNA, the CDR3 is TGTGCCAGTAGTCCCCCCCAGGGTAGGACAGATACGCAGTATTTT.